Only one count was recorded for the clone carrying this T cell receptor beta chain. This record comes from a study of control samples from healthy donors and cancer patients. Profiling relied on immunoSEQ multiplex PCR, and the TCRdb table lists in-frame clones only, not all of them. Of roughly 180,000 clones in the sample, 90% to 95% are singletons; the top ten hold about 1.4%. Looked up from germline, CDR1 is MNHEY and CDR2 is SVGEGT. The CDR3 loop spans 13 amino acids. V dropped 6 bases and J dropped 2 bases, with 8 bases sitting between them. The clonotype originates from a young woman in good health. Source material: blood. This chain uses TRBV6-2 or TRBV6-3 with TRBJ2-1, with D perhaps TRBD2 (6 bases). The CDR3 sequence is CASSRLAYNEQFF. The CDR3 DNA follows: TGTGCCAGCAGCAGACTAGCCTACAATGAGCAGTTCTTC.